This T cell receptor beta chain came from a study of Ad26.COV2.S vaccination and SARS-CoV-2 variants. Measured with immunoSEQ multiplex PCR; TCRdb has only the in-frame clones, and not every one. This table has roughly 350,000 clones, around nine tenths appearing once. The CDR3 is 15 residues long. Germline V CDR1 and CDR2: SEHNR, FQNEAQ (reference sequence). Trimming pared 3 bases from V and 2 bases from J, leaving 8 bases between. This clone was detected only a few times. The treatment: about 20 received Ad26.COV2.S at low or high dose, single or two shots; about 5 received placebo; per-sample allocation not given. Material that was analyzed had been drawn on day 63 after the first vaccine or placebo injection.

The sample here was peripheral blood, taken in a trial of Ad26.COV2.S vaccine versus placebo. The source of this sequence is a person between 18 and 59 years old who received the Ad26.COV2.S COVID-19 vaccine or a placebo. The V call is TRBV7-9, the J call TRBJ1-6, with D hard to call. The CDR3 reads CASSLAGTYNSPLHF. For the CDR3, the DNA is TGTGCCAGCAGCTTGGCAGGAACCTATAATTCACCCCTCCACTTT. Supplemented by reference TRBV7-9 and TRBJ1-6, the full variable domain reads DTGVSQNPRHKITKRGQNVTFRCDPISEHNRLYWYRQTLGQGPEFLTYFQNEAQLEKSRLLSDRFSAERPKGSFSTLEIQRTEQGDSAMYLCASSLAGTYNSPLHFGNGTRLTVT.